Detailed here is one T cell receptor (beta chain). The antigen is undetermined. The authors' processing: Filtering differed since immunoSEQ provided only junctions, with no quality scores. Generated by immunoSEQ multiplex PCR, the TCRdb table keeps only in-frame clones and is missing some. The V and J calls and clone size are taken from that table; D and trimming were inferred from the DNA. The table includes 500,000 to 700,000 clones, roughly 95% detected once. Naive CD8 cells comprised CD45RO-negative, CCR7-positively selected cells, excluding terminally differentiated effector memory CD45RA+ cells. Those who donated were healthy HIV-negative adults, with no recent acute infections or vaccinations reported. This specimen belongs to a study of shared clonotypes between healthy human individuals. V was cut by 4 bases and J by 8 bases, with 15 bases left in between. Germline V gene lookup returns CDR1 SGHKS and CDR2 YYEKEE (reference sequence). The CDR3 length is 13 residues.

Study conclusions and caveats: Memory subsets had estimated richness that was generally smaller than that of naive subsets.

This sequence was found in a woman in her 30s in good health. The rearrangement joins TRBV5-5 to TRBJ1-2; no clear D gene. Sample: naive CD8+ T cells sorted from blood. CDR3 residues: CASSPAWGRGYTF. The CDR3 DNA reads TGTGCCAGCAGCCCGGCCTGGGGTCGGGGCTACACCTTC.